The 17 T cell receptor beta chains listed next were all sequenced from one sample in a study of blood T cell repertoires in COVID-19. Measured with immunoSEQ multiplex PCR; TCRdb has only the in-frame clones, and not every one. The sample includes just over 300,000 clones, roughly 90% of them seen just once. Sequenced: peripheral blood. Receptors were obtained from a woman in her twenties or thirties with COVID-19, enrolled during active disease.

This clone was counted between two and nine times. The CDR3 DNA reads TGTGCCAGCGCACACCCGGACGGAGGGTATGGCTACACCTTC. It translates to CASAHPDGGYGYTF. The chain is built from TRBV25-1 and TRBJ1-2; D is unresolved. This CDR3 is 14 amino acids long. With 8 bases removed from V and 5 bases from J, the gap between germline ends came to 18 bases. Germline values: CDR1 MGHDK, CDR2 SYGVNS.

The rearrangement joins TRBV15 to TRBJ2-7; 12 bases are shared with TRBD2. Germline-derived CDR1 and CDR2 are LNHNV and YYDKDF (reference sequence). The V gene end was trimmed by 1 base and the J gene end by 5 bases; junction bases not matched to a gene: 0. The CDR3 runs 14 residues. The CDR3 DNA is TGTGCCACCAGCAGAGGACTAGCGGGGGACGAGCAGTACGTC. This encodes CATSRGLAGDEQYV.

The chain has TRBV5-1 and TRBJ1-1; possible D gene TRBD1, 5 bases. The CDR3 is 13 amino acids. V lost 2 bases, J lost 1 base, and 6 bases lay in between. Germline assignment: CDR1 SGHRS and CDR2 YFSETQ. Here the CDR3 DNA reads TGCGCCAGCAGCTTCAGGGCGAACACTGAAGCTTTCTTT. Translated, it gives CASSFRANTEAFF.

The CDR3 nucleotides read TGCGCCAGCAGTCAGGTCCGGGACAGGGGATACGAGCAGTACTTC. Translated: CASSQVRDRGYEQYF. The chain uses TRBV23-1 and TRBJ2-7; TRBD1 aligns across 10 bases. TRBV23-1 is identified as an open reading frame with a role that is uncertain. Trimming took 3 bases from V and 4 from J; bases not matched to a gene: 6. This CDR3 spans 15 amino acids.

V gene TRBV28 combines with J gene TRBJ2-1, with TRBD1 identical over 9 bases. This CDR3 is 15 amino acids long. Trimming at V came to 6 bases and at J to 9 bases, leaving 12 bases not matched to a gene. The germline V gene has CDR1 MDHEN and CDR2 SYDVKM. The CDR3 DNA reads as TGTGCCAGCAGCCCGGGACAGGGAAGAATCGGTGAGCAGTTCTTC. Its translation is CASSPGQGRIGEQFF.

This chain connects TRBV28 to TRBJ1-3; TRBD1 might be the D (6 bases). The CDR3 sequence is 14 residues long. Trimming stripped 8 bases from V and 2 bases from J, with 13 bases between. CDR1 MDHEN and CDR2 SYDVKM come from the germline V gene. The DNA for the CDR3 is TGTGCCAGCCTTGCGGGGGGCCCTGGAAACACCATATATTTT. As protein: CASLAGGPGNTIYF.

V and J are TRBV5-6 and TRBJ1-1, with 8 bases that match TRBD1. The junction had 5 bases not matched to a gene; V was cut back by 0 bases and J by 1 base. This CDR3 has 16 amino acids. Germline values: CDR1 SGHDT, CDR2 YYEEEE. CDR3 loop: CASSLGTGRGNTEAFF. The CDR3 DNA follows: TGTGCCAGCAGCTTGGGGACAGGGCGGGGGAACACTGAAGCTTTCTTT.

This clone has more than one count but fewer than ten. CDR3 loop: CSARINTEAFF. Here the CDR3 DNA reads TGCAGTGCTAGAATAAACACTGAAGCTTTCTTT. This chain links TRBV20-1 with TRBJ1-1; D is ambiguous. V was pared by 2 bases and J by 2 bases, with 3 bases between. The CDR3 covers 11 residues. Germline CDR1 reads DFQATT; CDR2 reads SNEGSKA (reference sequence).

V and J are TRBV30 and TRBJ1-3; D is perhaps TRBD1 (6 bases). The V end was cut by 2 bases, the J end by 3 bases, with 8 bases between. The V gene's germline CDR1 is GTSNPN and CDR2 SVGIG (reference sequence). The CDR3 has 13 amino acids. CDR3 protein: CAWSRGSGNTIYF. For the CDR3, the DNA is TGTGCCTGGAGTAGGGGGAGTGGAAACACCATATATTTT. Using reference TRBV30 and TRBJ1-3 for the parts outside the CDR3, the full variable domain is SQTIHQWPATLVQPVGSPLSLECTVEGTSNPNLYWYRQAAGRGLQLLFYSVGIGQISSEVPQNLSASRPQDRQFILSSKKLLLSDSGFYLCAWSRGSGNTIYFGEGSWLTVV.

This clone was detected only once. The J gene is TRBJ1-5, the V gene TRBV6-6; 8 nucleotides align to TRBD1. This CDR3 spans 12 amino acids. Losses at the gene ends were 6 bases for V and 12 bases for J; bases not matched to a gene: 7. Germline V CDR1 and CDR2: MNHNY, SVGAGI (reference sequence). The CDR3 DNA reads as TGTGCCAGCAGGGAAAACAGGGGGATCCAGCATTTT. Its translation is CASRENRGIQHF.

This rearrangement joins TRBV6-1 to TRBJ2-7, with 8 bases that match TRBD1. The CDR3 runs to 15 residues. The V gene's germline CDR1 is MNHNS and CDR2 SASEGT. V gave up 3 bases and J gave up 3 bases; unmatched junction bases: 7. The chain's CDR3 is CASSDGQGSNYEQYV. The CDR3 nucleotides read TGTGCCAGCAGTGATGGACAGGGATCCAACTACGAGCAGTACGTC.

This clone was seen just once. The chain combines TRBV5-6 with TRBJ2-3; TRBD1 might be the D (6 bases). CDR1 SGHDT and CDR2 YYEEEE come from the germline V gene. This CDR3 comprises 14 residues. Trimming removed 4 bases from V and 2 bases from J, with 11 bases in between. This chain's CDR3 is CASSRTGNTDTQYF. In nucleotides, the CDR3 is TGTGCCAGCAGCCGAACAGGGAACACAGATACGCAGTATTTT.

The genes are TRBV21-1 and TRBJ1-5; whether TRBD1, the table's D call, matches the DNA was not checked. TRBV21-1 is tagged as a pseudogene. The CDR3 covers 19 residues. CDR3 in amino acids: CASSKMDSVRVDSNQPQHF. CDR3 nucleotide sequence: TGTGCCAGCAGCAAGATGGACAGTGTTCGGGTAGATAGCAATCAGCCCCAGCATTTT.

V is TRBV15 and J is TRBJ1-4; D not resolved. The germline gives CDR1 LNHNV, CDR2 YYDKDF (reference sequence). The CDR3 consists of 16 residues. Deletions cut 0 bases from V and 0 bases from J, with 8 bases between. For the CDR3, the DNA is TGTGCCACCAGCAGAGACGGGGTTGCAACTAATGAAAAACTGTTTTTT. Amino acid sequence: CATSRDGVATNEKLFF.

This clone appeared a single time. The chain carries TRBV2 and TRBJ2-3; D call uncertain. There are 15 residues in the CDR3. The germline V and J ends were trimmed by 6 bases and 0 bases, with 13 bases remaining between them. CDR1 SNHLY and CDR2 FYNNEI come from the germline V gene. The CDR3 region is CASSAHSSSTDTQYF. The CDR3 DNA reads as TGTGCCAGCAGCGCCCACAGCTCTAGCACAGATACGCAGTATTTT.

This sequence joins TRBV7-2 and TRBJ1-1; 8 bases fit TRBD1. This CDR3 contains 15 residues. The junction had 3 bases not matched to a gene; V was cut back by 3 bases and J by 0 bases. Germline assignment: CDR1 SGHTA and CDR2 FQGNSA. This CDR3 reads CASSFQGQVNTEAFF. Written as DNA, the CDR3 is TGTGCCAGCAGCTTCCAGGGACAGGTGAACACTGAAGCTTTCTTT.

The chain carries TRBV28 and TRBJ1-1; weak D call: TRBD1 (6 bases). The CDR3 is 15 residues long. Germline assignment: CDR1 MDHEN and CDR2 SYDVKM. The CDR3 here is CAIGSGGGRRTEAFF. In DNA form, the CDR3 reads TGTGCTATCGGTTCCGGCGGGGGGCGAAGGACTGAAGCTTTCTTT.